Presented here are 2 T cell receptor beta chains from one specimen sequenced in a study of control samples from healthy donors and cancer patients. Repertoires were generated with immunoSEQ multiplex PCR, while TCRdb's copy carries only in-frame clones and drops some. This sample carries tens of thousands of clones, more than 70% of them seen once, and the ten largest clones take 1.5% to 2%. Sequencing was carried out using PBMCs. The source is a man between 35 and 55 years old with colorectal cancer.

The J gene is TRBJ2-3, the V gene TRBV7-2; D gene uncertain. Germline values: CDR1 SGHTA, CDR2 FQGNSA. V was trimmed by 5 bases and J by 4 bases, leaving 13 bases between them. CDR3 length equals 14 residues. The CDR3 sequence: CASSPWLGSDTQYF. The CDR3 nucleotides read TGTGCCAGCAGCCCCTGGCTAGGATCAGATACGCAGTATTTT.

This clone was observed once. The V gene is TRBV10-3, the J gene TRBJ2-7; 12 positions match TRBD2. The CDR3 runs to 16 residues. Germline CDR1 reads ENHRY; CDR2 reads SYGVKD. V shed 6 bases and J 3 bases; nucleotides not matched to a gene: 9. The CDR3 loop is CAIRPGTSGLLYEQYF. Here the CDR3 DNA reads TGTGCCATCAGGCCCGGGACTAGCGGGCTCCTCTACGAGCAGTACTTC.